These 25 T cell receptor beta chains came from one sample sequenced in a study of blood T cells in healthy people across ages. Primed by a sample-barcoded 5' primer and a J-beta primer mix, a second PCR proceeded for about 6 to 11 cycles. MiXCR, run by TCRdb on the 5' RACE reads, gives a single entry per CDR3 protein. The sample lists roughly 550,000 distinct CDR3 sequences; 24% were seen once. The data were also submitted as part of a second study, on T cells of mothers and their children.

The sequenced material came from blood. Every receptor here comes from a boy younger than 18 in good health.

There are a few counts of this clonotype. The chain is built from TRBV20-1 and TRBJ1-1, with 7 bases that match TRBD1. Germline V lookup: CDR1 DFQATT, CDR2 SNEGSKA (reference sequence). The CDR3 is 12 residues long. The junction had 7 bases not matched to a gene; V was cut back by 5 bases and J by 7 bases. The CDR3, as DNA: TGCAGTGCTGACAGGGATTTGGGTGAAGCTTTCTTT. This encodes CSADRDLGEAFF.

On this clonotype: A read error is possible here, since a much larger clone lies one base away. The V call is TRBV4-1, the J call TRBJ2-3; D call uncertain. The CDR3 is 16 amino acids. Germline CDR1 and CDR2: MGHRA and YSYEKL. The CDR3 loop reads CASSQVNLVSTNTQYF. The CDR3 region has the DNA TGCGCCAGCAGCCAAGTAAACCTCGTTAGCACAAATACGCAGTATTTT.

This clonotype has a count of ten or more. The chain uses TRBV12-3 or TRBV12-4 and TRBJ2-7, with 9 positions matching TRBD1. This CDR3 has 14 residues. V shed 5 bases and J 1 base; nucleotides not matched to a gene: 3. The CDR3 sequence is CASSPDRGSYEQYF. The CDR3 DNA reads as TGTGCCAGCAGTCCGGACAGGGGATCCTACGAGCAGTACTTC.

CDR3 amino acids: CASSQRGAGSNEKLFF. CDR3 nucleotides: TGTGCCAGCAGCCAAAGGGGCGCGGGGTCGAATGAAAAACTGTTTTTT. V gene TRBV3-1 combines with J gene TRBJ1-4; D may be TRBD1 (5 bases). This CDR3 region has 16 residues. Germline values: CDR1 LGHDT, CDR2 YNNKEL (reference sequence). V lost 2 bases to trimming and J lost 5 bases, with 15 bases between them.

This clonotype appeared a few times. The rearrangement links TRBV27 to TRBJ2-3; TRBD1 might be the D (6 bases). V was cut by 9 bases and J by 2 bases, with 12 bases left in between. The CDR3 extends over 13 amino acids. Germline CDR1 reads MNHEY; CDR2 reads SMNVEV (reference sequence). The chain's CDR3 is CASKDSYTDTQYF. The CDR3 nucleotides are TGTGCCAGTAAGGACAGCTACACAGATACGCAGTATTTT.

This clonotype was seen a handful of times. The junction and the germline gene differ at one end; a read error may be behind it. V is TRBV27 and J is TRBJ1-1, with no clear D. CDR3 length equals 15 residues. CDR1 and CDR2 from the germline V gene are MNHEY and SMNVEV (reference sequence). The CDR3 sequence is CASRSLDRSDTEAFF. The CDR3 DNA reads as TGCGCCAGCAGATCCCTGGACCGGTCGGACACTGAAGCTTTCTTT.

The V gene is TRBV7-9, the J gene TRBJ2-1; D is undetermined. This CDR3 has 12 amino acids. Deletions cut 6 bases from V and 10 bases from J, with 13 bases between. Germline V gives CDR1 SEHNR, CDR2 FQNEAQ (reference sequence). CDR3 nucleotide sequence: TGTGCCAGCAGTATAACAGTGTGGGAGCAGTTCTTC. Residues: CASSITVWEQFF.

Here the CDR3 DNA reads TGTGCCAGCAGCGAGGGGGCCGAGCAGTACTTC. It yields the protein CASSEGAEQYF. The J gene is TRBJ2-5, the V gene TRBV9, with 7 bases aligning to TRBD1. The end of the DNA is better explained by TRBJ2-7, so the J call may be wrong. The V gene's germline CDR1 is SGDLS and CDR2 YYNGEE. The CDR3 totals 11 residues.

This clonotype has only a few counts. The V and J genes are TRBV27 and TRBJ2-3; perhaps TRBD2 as D (7 bases). Trimming pared 4 bases from V and 5 bases from J, leaving 13 bases between. The CDR3 totals 14 residues. From germline, CDR1 is MNHEY and CDR2 SMNVEV (reference sequence). The CDR3 DNA reads as TGTGCCAGCAGTTACGGGGGGCCGAGAGATACGCAGTATTTT. It yields the protein CASSYGGPRDTQYF.

This clonotype was counted a few times. V gene TRBV20-1 combines with J gene TRBJ2-5; 7 positions match TRBD2. From germline, CDR1 is DFQATT and CDR2 SNEGSKA (reference sequence). The CDR3 totals 13 residues. Unmatched junction bases numbered 6, after V lost 1 base and J lost 7 bases. The CDR3 here is CSARAAGAGTQYF. The CDR3 DNA follows: TGCAGTGCTAGAGCGGCGGGAGCGGGGACCCAGTACTTC.

This clonotype turned up a few times. This chain links TRBV7-9 with TRBJ1-4; TRBD1 matches 9 bases. V lost 5 bases to trimming and J lost 6 bases; unmatched junction nucleotides: 7. This CDR3 has 15 residues. From germline, CDR1 is SEHNR and CDR2 FQNEAQ (reference sequence). The CDR3 loop reads CASSETWTGDEKLFF. CDR3 in DNA: TGTGCCAGCAGCGAGACATGGACAGGGGATGAAAAACTGTTTTTT.

There are many counts of this clonotype. An end of the junction does not agree with germline; a read error may underlie this. The chain joins TRBV10-3 to TRBJ2-1; D unresolved. Germline assignment: CDR1 ENHRY and CDR2 SYGVKD. The CDR3 sequence is 12 residues long. CDR3 DNA sequence: TGTGCCATCAGTGAGTCCTCCAATGAGCAGTTCTTC. This sequence encodes CAISESSNEQFF.

The chain joins TRBV20-1 to TRBJ1-6; the match to TRBD1 covers 7 bases. The V segment lost 1 base and the J segment 7 bases; nucleotides outside the gene matches: 7. CDR3 length equals 15 residues. The V gene's germline CDR1 is DFQATT and CDR2 SNEGSKA (reference sequence). The CDR3 sequence: CSARGPTGDNSPLHF. DNA for the CDR3: TGCAGTGCTAGAGGCCCCACAGGGGACAATTCACCCCTCCACTTT.

This clonotype was observed a handful of times. The chain carries TRBV10-3 and TRBJ2-7; the D is unclear. Germline V gene data show CDR1 as ENHRY and CDR2 as SYGVKD. V lost 5 bases and J 1 base, leaving 12 bases between the germline ends. CDR3 size: 14 residues. Written as DNA, the CDR3 is TGTGCCATCAGTTCCGCCCAATCATCCTACGAGCAGTACTTC. Translation: CAISSAQSSYEQYF.

V usage is TRBV25-1 and J usage is TRBJ2-5; D perhaps matches TRBD1 (6 bases). The CDR3 runs 15 residues. Germline lookup yields CDR1 MGHDK and CDR2 SYGVNS. With 1 base removed from V and 2 bases from J, the gap between germline ends came to 11 bases. The CDR3 protein is CASSEWTDTQETQYF. The CDR3 region has the DNA TGTGCCAGCAGTGAATGGACAGATACACAAGAGACCCAGTACTTC.

The chain has TRBV27 and TRBJ2-6; 9 bases are a match to TRBD1. The CDR3 is 19 amino acids. From germline, CDR1 is MNHEY and CDR2 SMNVEV (reference sequence). Germline trimming cut 6 bases from V and 2 bases from J; bases unmatched to any gene: 14. The CDR3 here is CASRPLVGQGGTGANVLTF. In DNA, the CDR3 is TGTGCCAGCAGACCCCTTGTGGGACAGGGAGGCACTGGGGCCAACGTCCTGACTTTC.

The chain links TRBV12-3 or TRBV12-4 to TRBJ2-1; no clear D. The V end lost 4 bases, the J end lost 6 bases, and 16 bases lay between the germline ends. The CDR3 has 15 residues. CDR3 DNA sequence: TGTGCCAGCAGTTCACCGGCGCCCCCGATCAATGAGCAGTTCTTC. It yields the protein CASSSPAPPINEQFF.

This clonotype was found a few times. The chain links TRBV9 to TRBJ1-4; possible D gene TRBD1, 5 bases. The CDR3 contains 14 residues. Per the germline V gene, CDR1 is SGDLS and CDR2 is YYNGEE. The V and J ends lost 3 bases and 4 bases respectively, with 10 bases between them. CDR3 sequence: CASSAGTNNEKLFF. Here the CDR3 DNA reads TGTGCCAGCAGCGCCGGGACCAATAATGAAAAACTGTTTTTT.

The gene calls are TRBV5-1 and TRBJ2-4, with 14 bases fitting TRBD2. The CDR3 extends over 18 amino acids. Germline assignment: CDR1 SGHRS and CDR2 YFSETQ. V dropped 4 bases and J dropped 3; count of bases not matched to a gene: 9. The CDR3 region has the DNA TGCGCCAGCAGCATCACCGGGACTAGCGGGGGTGGCAAAAACATTCAGTACTTC. Translating gives CASSITGTSGGGKNIQYF.

The V and J genes are TRBV9 and TRBJ1-5; the D is unclear. Germline V lookup: CDR1 SGDLS, CDR2 YYNGEE. The CDR3 is 13 residues long. Trimming took off 0 bases at V and 9 bases at J, with 10 bases between the two ends. The CDR3 nucleotides read TGTGCCAGCAGCGTAGAGGAGATGGGGCCCCAGCATTTT. Encoded protein: CASSVEEMGPQHF.

This chain uses TRBV2 with TRBJ2-3; D gene unclear. The CDR3 spans 15 residues. V lost 5 bases to trimming and J lost 0 bases, with 12 bases between them. The germline V gene has CDR1 SNHLY and CDR2 FYNNEI. Here the CDR3 DNA reads TGTGCCAGCAGTCTGGCGAAGACTAGCACAGATACGCAGTATTTT. It encodes CASSLAKTSTDTQYF.

V is TRBV20-1 and J is TRBJ1-6, with TRBD1 identical over 9 bases. Germline V gene data show CDR1 as DFQATT and CDR2 as SNEGSKA (reference sequence). With V trimmed by 3 bases and J by 6 bases, 3 bases remained unmatched. The CDR3 has 14 amino acids. The CDR3, as DNA: TGCAGTGCTAGGGGACAGGGTATTAATTCACCCCTCCACTTT. Residues: CSARGQGINSPLHF.

The sample holds many counts of this clonotype. V and J are TRBV28 and TRBJ2-6; no reliable D call. V gave up 8 bases and J gave up 4 bases, with 6 bases separating them. The CDR3 contains 12 residues. Germline V gives CDR1 MDHEN, CDR2 SYDVKM. CDR3 nucleotides: TGTGCCAGCTCTCCCGGGGCCAACGTCCTGACTTTC. It yields the protein CASSPGANVLTF.

The chain employs TRBV19 and TRBJ2-4; 8 bases agree with TRBD1. CDR1 and CDR2 (germline): LNHDA, SQIVND (reference sequence). The CDR3 runs to 16 residues. With V trimmed by 3 bases and J by 0 bases, 4 bases remained unmatched. The CDR3 DNA reads TGTGCCAGTAGTATGGGGGACAGGTTAGCCAAAAACATTCAGTACTTC. Residues: CASSMGDRLAKNIQYF.

J is TRBJ2-1 and V is TRBV6-6; D tentatively fits TRBD1 or TRBD2 (5 bases each). CDR3 length: 14 amino acids. Trimming removed 6 bases from V and 1 base from J, with 10 bases in between. Germline loops: CDR1 MNHNY, CDR2 SVGAGI (reference sequence). The CDR3 DNA is TGTGCCAGCAGGATGGGGGTGTCCTACAATGAGCAGTTCTTC. This sequence encodes CASRMGVSYNEQFF.